Listed below are T cell receptor beta chains from one sample, sequenced in a study of cytomegalovirus exposure and HLA in healthy donors. Repertoires were generated with immunoSEQ multiplex PCR, while TCRdb's copy carries only in-frame clones and drops some. This sample carries about 110,000 clones, around three quarters of them seen once, and the ten largest clones take roughly 3.7%. Sequencing used PBMCs. All receptors derive from a human donor in good health. Both conserved end residues are part of each CDR3. A D gene is named only where the DNA matches it firmly. Rows give clone size only sometimes, using once, few, many, or a class for an expanded clone.

j_call,v_call,clone_size,d_call,cdr3_aa,cdr3_nt
TRBJ1-1,TRBV11-2,.,TRBD1,CASSSTTGTEIEAFF,TGTGCCAGCAGCTCCACAACCGGGACAGAGATTGAAGCTTTCTTT
TRBJ2-2,TRBV5-8,.,.,CASSLGQGNTGELFF,TGTGCCAGCAGCTTGGGGCAGGGGAACACCGGGGAGCTGTTTTTT
TRBJ1-5,TRBV27,.,.,CASSFGQGSNQPQHF,TGTGCCAGCAGTTTCGGCCAGGGTAGCAATCAGCCCCAGCATTTT
TRBJ2-7,TRBV29-1,.,.,CSVEVTVLEQYF,TGCAGCGTTGAAGTGACAGTCCTCGAGCAGTACTTC
TRBJ2-1,TRBV7-6,once,.,CASSSVSYNEQFF,TGTGCCAGCAGCTCAGTTTCCTACAATGAGCAGTTCTTC
TRBJ2-1,TRBV27,.,TRBD2,CASTRTSGDEQFF,TGTGCCAGCACCCGGACTAGCGGCGATGAGCAGTTCTTC
TRBJ2-7,TRBV30,.,TRBD2,CAWSGGGPYEQYF,TGTGCCTGGAGTGGCGGGGGACCCTACGAGCAGTACTTC
TRBJ2-1,TRBV5-1,once,TRBD1,CASSGTGGVYNEQFF,TGCGCCAGCAGCGGAACAGGGGGCGTCTACAATGAGCAGTTCTTC
TRBJ1-4,TRBV28,.,.,CASRHPGSKTGKLFF,TGTGCCAGCCGCCATCCGGGATCAAAGACGGGAAAACTGTTTTTT
TRBJ2-3,TRBV2,.,.,CASSGQLGTDTQYF,TGTGCCAGCAGTGGACAGTTAGGCACAGATACGCAGTATTTT
TRBJ2-7,TRBV4-1,.,TRBD2,CASSPEARTSGPGLNF,TGCGCCAGCAGCCCAGAGGCCCGGACTAGCGGCCCTGGTTTGAACTTC
TRBJ2-2,TRBV5-1,once,.,CASSPTSPSNTGELFF,TGCGCCAGCAGCCCAACTAGCCCCTCGAACACCGGGGAGCTGTTTTTT
TRBJ2-7,TRBV4-1,.,TRBD2,CASSLIPGLATYEQYF,TGCGCCAGCAGTCTGATTCCGGGACTAGCAACCTACGAGCAGTACTTC
TRBJ1-4,TRBV18,.,TRBD1,CASSATLTGTRREKLFF,TGTGCCAGCTCAGCAACGCTGACAGGGACGCGTCGGGAAAAACTGTTTTTT
TRBJ1-4,TRBV13,few,.,CASSRTDEKLFF,TGTGCCAGCAGCCGGACAGATGAAAAACTGTTTTTT
TRBJ2-7,TRBV5-4,few,.,CASSLNSGTLSSYEQYF,TGTGCCAGCAGCTTGAATTCCGGGACACTAAGCTCCTACGAGCAGTACTTC
TRBJ1-5,TRBV28,.,TRBD1,CASSPGDRGNQPQHF,TGTGCCAGCAGTCCTGGGGACAGGGGGAATCAGCCCCAGCATTTT
TRBJ1-2,TRBV6-1,.,TRBD1,CASSEALGTGGPYGYTF,TGTGCCAGCAGTGAAGCGCTTGGGACAGGGGGCCCCTATGGCTACACCTTC
TRBJ1-5,TRBV15,few,.,CATSTTNSNQPQHF,TGTGCCACCAGCACTACGAATAGCAATCAGCCCCAGCATTTT
TRBJ2-7,TRBV27,.,.,CASSLETPISYEQYF,TGTGCCAGCAGTTTAGAGACTCCGATCTCCTACGAGCAGTACTTC
TRBJ1-5,TRBV18,.,TRBD1,CASSLDRVKQPQHF,TGTGCCAGCTCACTCGACAGGGTAAAACAGCCCCAGCATTTT
TRBJ2-7,TRBV11-2,.,.,CASSSGGTGAYEQYF,TGTGCCAGCAGCTCCGGAGGGACTGGAGCCTACGAGCAGTACTTC
TRBJ2-7,TRBV5-1,few,.,CASSLDLSEQYF,TGCGCCAGCAGCTTGGACTTGTCCGAGCAGTACTTC
TRBJ1-2,TRBV7-9,.,TRBD1,CASSLGQTGRHGYTF,TGTGCCAGCAGCTTAGGACAGACAGGGAGACATGGCTACACCTTC
TRBJ2-5,TRBV2,.,.,CASSADGGVGETQYF,TGTGCCAGCAGCGCGGACGGGGGTGTTGGAGAGACCCAGTACTTC
TRBJ1-2,TRBV2,once,.,CASRTSTIYGYTF,TGTGCCAGCCGGACGTCGACTATTTATGGCTACACCTTC
TRBJ2-3,TRBV6-6,.,.,CASQPRETDTQYF,TGTGCCAGCCAACCTAGAGAAACAGATACGCAGTATTTT
TRBJ2-5,TRBV9,few,TRBD2,CASSVVAGWYQETQYF,TGTGCCAGCAGCGTCGTAGCGGGGTGGTACCAAGAGACCCAGTACTTC
TRBJ2-7,TRBV6-1,.,TRBD2,CASSLKTSGSYEQYF,TGTGCCAGCAGTCTGAAGACTAGCGGGAGCTACGAGCAGTACTTC
TRBJ2-3,TRBV6-4,.,TRBD2,CASSDSERETIDTQYF,TGTGCCAGCAGTGACTCGGAGCGGGAGACGATAGATACGCAGTATTTT
TRBJ2-2,TRBV9,.,TRBD1,CASSEDRGYTGELFF,TGTGCCAGCAGCGAGGACAGGGGTTACACCGGGGAGCTGTTTTTT
TRBJ1-5,TRBV19,.,.,CATQSGTTSNQPQHF,TGTGCCACCCAGAGCGGCACAACTAGCAATCAGCCCCAGCATTTT
TRBJ2-7,TRBV6-6,.,TRBD1,CASSYTGQGNEQYF,TGTGCCAGCAGTTATACGGGACAGGGAAACGAGCAGTACTTC
TRBJ1-5,TRBV28,once,.,CASSPMGRLSNQPQHF,TGTGCCAGCAGCCCTATGGGGCGGCTTAGCAATCAGCCCCAGCATTTT
TRBJ1-1,TRBV5-1,.,.,CASSLVPGYSTEAFF,TGCGCCAGCAGCTTGGTCCCAGGGTATAGCACTGAAGCTTTCTTT
TRBJ2-7,TRBV6-1,.,.,CASQRNRVGVYEQYF,TGTGCCAGCCAAAGAAACAGGGTCGGGGTCTACGAGCAGTACTTC
TRBJ2-3,TRBV13,few,TRBD1,CATRGRSTDTQYF,TGTGCCACCAGGGGGCGAAGCACAGATACGCAGTATTTT
TRBJ2-2,TRBV18,few,TRBD1,CASSPRTGRIPGELFF,TGTGCCAGCTCACCGAGGACAGGGCGAATCCCCGGGGAGCTGTTTTTT
TRBJ1-3,TRBV6-6,.,TRBD1,CASQDPGGSSGNTIYF,TGTGCCAGCCAAGACCCAGGGGGAAGCTCTGGAAACACCATATATTTT
TRBJ2-3,TRBV6-4,few,TRBD2,CASSEASGSTDTQYF,TGTGCCAGCAGTGAAGCTAGCGGGAGCACAGATACGCAGTATTTT
TRBJ2-6,TRBV15,few,.,CATGGTDQSGANVLTF,TGTGCCACCGGGGGGACAGACCAGTCTGGGGCCAACGTCCTGACTTTC
TRBJ1-1,TRBV2,.,.,CASSVNSQNTEAFF,TGTGCCAGCAGTGTGAACAGCCAGAACACTGAAGCTTTCTTT
TRBJ1-5,TRBV10-3,.,.,CAISDRTGFGQPQHF,TGTGCCATCAGTGACCGAACAGGGTTCGGGCAGCCCCAGCATTTT
TRBJ2-3,TRBV10-3,once,TRBD2,CAISRLAGASTDTQYF,TGTGCCATCAGCAGACTAGCGGGTGCTAGCACAGATACGCAGTATTTT
TRBJ2-3,TRBV5-1,.,TRBD1,CASSAGTGGGTDTQYF,TGCGCCAGCAGCGCGGGGACAGGGGGCGGCACAGATACGCAGTATTTT
TRBJ2-7,TRBV6-5,.,.,CASREGGKFYEQYF,TGTGCCAGCAGGGAAGGCGGGAAGTTCTACGAGCAGTACTTC
TRBJ2-7,TRBV2,.,TRBD1,CASRWDSEQYF,TGTGCCAGCAGATGGGACAGCGAGCAGTACTTC
TRBJ2-7,TRBV28,.,.,CASCTSSYEQYF,TGTGCCAGCTGTACGAGCTCCTACGAGCAGTACTTC
TRBJ2-1,TRBV19,.,TRBD2,CASSIQGLAGRSEQFF,TGTGCCAGTAGTATTCAGGGACTAGCGGGAAGATCTGAGCAGTTCTTC
TRBJ2-2,TRBV19,.,TRBD2,CASSIPLAGGTGELFF,TGTGCCAGTAGTATTCCCCTAGCGGGAGGAACCGGGGAGCTGTTTTTT
TRBJ1-6,TRBV18,.,TRBD1,CASSPPDRANSPLHF,TGTGCCAGCTCCCCACCGGACAGGGCCAATTCACCCCTCCACTTT
TRBJ1-1,TRBV10-3,.,.,CAISESGVNTEAFF,TGTGCCATCAGTGAGTCCGGTGTAAACACTGAAGCTTTCTTT
TRBJ2-5,TRBV5-6,.,TRBD1,CASSLATGIEETQYF,TGTGCCAGCAGCTTGGCGACAGGGATAGAAGAGACCCAGTACTTC
TRBJ1-2,TRBV29-1,.,TRBD1,CSVEWWGQGDYGYTF,TGCAGCGTTGAGTGGTGGGGACAGGGGGACTATGGCTACACCTTC
TRBJ2-7,TRBV6-1,.,.,CASSPGWEQYF,TGTGCCAGCAGCCCCGGTTGGGAGCAGTACTTC
TRBJ1-5,TRBV7-7,.,.,CASSQRRGQYYSNQPQHF,TGTGCTAGCAGCCAGAGGAGGGGCCAATATTATAGCAATCAGCCCCAGCATTTT
TRBJ1-5,TRBV5-1,.,TRBD1,CASSLGTGGGQPQHF,TGCGCCAGCAGCTTGGGGACAGGGGGCGGTCAGCCCCAGCATTTT
TRBJ2-2,TRBV30,.,.,CAWSVSRTNTGELFF,TGTGCCTGGAGTGTAAGCAGGACGAACACCGGGGAGCTGTTTTTT
TRBJ2-7,TRBV28,.,.,CASSHRGLLAYEQYF,TGTGCCAGCAGTCACCGGGGACTCCTCGCCTACGAGCAGTACTTC
TRBJ2-2,TRBV7-9,.,TRBD1,CASSLGQGSAGELFF,TGTGCCAGCAGCCTGGGACAGGGATCGGCCGGGGAGCTGTTTTTT